These 9 T cell receptor beta chains share one sample of origin, sequenced in a study of early T cells in non-severe SARS-CoV-2 infection. TCRdb independently ran MiXCR on the 5' RACE reads; one entry per CDR3 protein. The sample comprises fewer than 25,000 distinct CDR3 sequences, about 4.2% of which are singletons, and 7.2% rests with the top ten. Sequences were obtained from whole blood. The receptors originated from an adult who was a healthcare worker with PCR-confirmed SARS-CoV-2 infection or an uninfected control (not recorded which).

This clonotype was found many times. V gene TRBV10-3 combines with J gene TRBJ1-6; TRBD1 might be the D (5 bases). Trimming removed 7 bases at V and 7 bases at J, with 11 bases between. CDR3 size: 13 residues. The germline V gene has CDR1 ENHRY and CDR2 SYGVKD. Written as DNA, the CDR3 is TGTGCCATCAACTCAGGGTCGAATTCACCCCTCCACTTT. This translates into CAINSGSNSPLHF.

This clonotype was seen repeatedly, ten times or more. J is TRBJ1-1 and V is TRBV7-9; 7 bases are shared with TRBD1. J was trimmed by 11 bases and V by 8 bases; bases with no gene match: 14. This CDR3 has 13 amino acids. In germline, CDR1 is SEHNR, CDR2 FQNEAQ (reference sequence). Here the CDR3 DNA reads TGTGCCAGCCGCAGGAACCAGGGGGAATCGGCTTTCTTT. Translation: CASRRNQGESAFF.

In this sample, this clonotype turned up a few times. The chain couples TRBV12-3 or TRBV12-4 to TRBJ2-1; TRBD2 matches at 15 bases. Trimming removed 2 bases from V and 2 bases from J; junction bases left unmatched: 13. The CDR3 sequence is 21 residues long. This CDR3 is CASSLTFGLAGGDKTYNEQFF. DNA of the CDR3: TGTGCCAGCAGTTTAACTTTTGGACTAGCGGGGGGGGACAAGACCTACAATGAGCAGTTCTTC.

This clonotype was seen ten or more times. The rearrangement uses TRBV6-5 and TRBJ2-1; 7 bases align to TRBD1. Germline V gives CDR1 MNHEY, CDR2 SVGAGI. J was trimmed by 3 bases and V by 7 bases; bases with no gene match: 6. The CDR3 is 14 residues long. The DNA for the CDR3 is TGTGCCAGCAAACCGGGACAGAGCTACAATGAGCAGTTCTTC. The encoded protein is CASKPGQSYNEQFF.

This clonotype was recorded many times. This chain connects TRBV7-2 to TRBJ1-1; D unclear. V dropped 5 bases and J dropped 6 bases, with 16 bases sitting between them. The CDR3 has 14 amino acids. CDR1 is SGHTA and CDR2 is FQGNSA in the germline V gene. The CDR3 bases are TGTGCCAGCAGCCCATACAACGGGCCGGCTGAAGCTTTCTTT. This codes for CASSPYNGPAEAFF. The complete variable domain, with remaining parts taken from reference TRBV7-2 and TRBJ1-1, reads GAGVSQSPSNKVTEKGKDVELRCDPISGHTALYWYRQSLGQGLEFLIYFQGNSAPDKSGLPSDRFSAERTGGSVSTLTIQRTQQEDSAVYLCASSPYNGPAEAFFGQGTRLTVV.

This clonotype was detected ten times or more. The V gene is TRBV6-5, the J gene TRBJ1-1; TRBD1 is a possible D gene (5 bases). With 0 bases removed from V and 4 bases from J, the gap between germline ends came to 15 bases. From germline, CDR1 is MNHEY and CDR2 SVGAGI. The CDR3 contains 16 residues. The CDR3 sequence: CASSYSRGHFGTEAFF. The CDR3 region has the DNA TGTGCCAGCAGTTACTCCAGAGGACACTTTGGCACTGAAGCTTTCTTT.

By proportion, this clonotype is medium-sized. This sequence joins TRBV6-5 and TRBJ2-3; a weak D match, TRBD2 (6 bases). Trimming took 6 bases from V and 2 from J, leaving 15 bases between them. Germline V lookup: CDR1 MNHEY, CDR2 SVGAGI. The CDR3 has 15 residues. The CDR3 DNA reads TGTGCCAGCAGCCATTCAGGACTACTCACAGATACGCAGTATTTT. It specifies CASSHSGLLTDTQYF.

This clonotype has at least ten counts. The chain employs TRBV7-6 and TRBJ2-3, with TRBD1 matching 7 bases. Germline V gives CDR1 SGHVS, CDR2 FNYEAQ. This CDR3 region has 15 residues. V dropped 5 bases and J dropped 4; count of bases not matched to a gene: 9. CDR3 sequence: CASSTRQGLADTQYF. The CDR3 DNA sequence: TGTGCCAGCAGCACGCGACAGGGCCTCGCAGATACGCAGTATTTT.

This clonotype showed up many times. The chain recombines TRBV7-2 with TRBJ2-1; D gene uncertain. The germline V and J ends were trimmed by 4 bases and 2 bases, with 12 bases remaining between them. This CDR3 contains 15 residues. Per germline, CDR1 SGHTA and CDR2 FQGNSA. CDR3 nucleotides: TGTGCCAGCAGCTCCGTCGACGTTCCCTACAATGAGCAGTTCTTC. It translates to CASSSVDVPYNEQFF. The full variable domain, rest sourced from reference TRBV7-2 and TRBJ2-1, is GAGVSQSPSNKVTEKGKDVELRCDPISGHTALYWYRQSLGQGLEFLIYFQGNSAPDKSGLPSDRFSAERTGGSVSTLTIQRTQQEDSAVYLCASSSVDVPYNEQFFGPGTRLTVL.